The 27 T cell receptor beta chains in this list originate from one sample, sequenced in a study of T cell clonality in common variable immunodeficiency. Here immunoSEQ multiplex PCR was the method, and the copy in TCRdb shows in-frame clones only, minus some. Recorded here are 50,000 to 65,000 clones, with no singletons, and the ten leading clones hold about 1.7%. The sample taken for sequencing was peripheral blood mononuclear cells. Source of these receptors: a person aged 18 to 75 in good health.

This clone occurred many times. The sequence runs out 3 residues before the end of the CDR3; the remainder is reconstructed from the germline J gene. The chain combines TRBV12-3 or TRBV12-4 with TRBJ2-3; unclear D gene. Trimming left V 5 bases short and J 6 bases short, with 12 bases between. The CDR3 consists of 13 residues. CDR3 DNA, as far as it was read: TGTGCCAGCAGTAAACTACGAAAGGATACG. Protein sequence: CASSKLRKDT. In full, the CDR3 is CASSKLRKDTQYF.

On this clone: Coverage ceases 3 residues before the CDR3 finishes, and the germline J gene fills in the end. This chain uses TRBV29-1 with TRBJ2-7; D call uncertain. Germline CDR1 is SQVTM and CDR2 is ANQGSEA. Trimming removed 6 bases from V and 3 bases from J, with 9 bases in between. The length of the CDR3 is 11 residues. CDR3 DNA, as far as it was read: TGCAGCGTCCAGCTAGGCTACGAG. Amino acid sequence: CSVQLGYE. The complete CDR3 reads CSVQLGYEQYF.

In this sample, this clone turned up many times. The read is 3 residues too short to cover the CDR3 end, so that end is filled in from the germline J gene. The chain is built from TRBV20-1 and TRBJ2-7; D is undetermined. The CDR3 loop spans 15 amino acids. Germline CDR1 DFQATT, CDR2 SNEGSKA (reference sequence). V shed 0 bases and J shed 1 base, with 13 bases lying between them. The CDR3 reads CSARDRAVSSYEQYF. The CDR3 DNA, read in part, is TGCAGTGCTAGAGACCGCGCGGTCAGTTCCTACGAG.

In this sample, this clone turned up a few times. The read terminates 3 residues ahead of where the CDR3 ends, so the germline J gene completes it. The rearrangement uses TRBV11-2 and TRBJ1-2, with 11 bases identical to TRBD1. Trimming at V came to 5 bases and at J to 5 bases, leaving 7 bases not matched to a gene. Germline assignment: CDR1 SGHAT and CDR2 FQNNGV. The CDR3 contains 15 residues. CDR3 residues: CASSPGTGGAYGYTF. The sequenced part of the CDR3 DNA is TGTGCCAGCAGCCCTGGGACAGGGGGGGCGTATGGC. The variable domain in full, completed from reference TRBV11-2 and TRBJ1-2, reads EAGVAQSPRYKIIEKRQSVAFWCNPISGHATLYWYQQILGQGPKLLIQFQNNGVVDDSQLPKDRFSAERLKGVDSTLKIQPAKLEDSAVYLCASSPGTGGAYGYTFGSGTRLTVV.

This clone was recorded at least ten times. Incomplete CDR3 DNA: TGCAGCGTTGCCCCCTCGGCGGGAGACGGGCAAGAGACC. Protein sequence: CSVAPSAGDGQET. The full CDR3 reads CSVAPSAGDGQETQYF. The gene calls are TRBV29-1 and TRBJ2-5, with TRBD2 matching over 7 bases. The DNA ends 3 residues before the CDR3 does, and the rest of the CDR3 is filled in from the germline J gene. The CDR3 spans 16 residues. Looked up from germline, CDR1 is SQVTM and CDR2 is ANQGSEA. Trimming cost V 4 bases and J 2 bases; bases outside gene matches: 13.

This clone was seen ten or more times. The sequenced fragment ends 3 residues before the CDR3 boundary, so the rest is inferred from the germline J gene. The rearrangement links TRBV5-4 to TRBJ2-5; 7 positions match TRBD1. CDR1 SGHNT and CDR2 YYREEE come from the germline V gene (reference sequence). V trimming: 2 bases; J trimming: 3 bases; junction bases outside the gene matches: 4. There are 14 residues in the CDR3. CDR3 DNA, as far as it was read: TGTGCCAGCAGCTTAAAGACAGGGAAAGAGACC. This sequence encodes CASSLKTGKET. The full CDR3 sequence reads CASSLKTGKETQYF.

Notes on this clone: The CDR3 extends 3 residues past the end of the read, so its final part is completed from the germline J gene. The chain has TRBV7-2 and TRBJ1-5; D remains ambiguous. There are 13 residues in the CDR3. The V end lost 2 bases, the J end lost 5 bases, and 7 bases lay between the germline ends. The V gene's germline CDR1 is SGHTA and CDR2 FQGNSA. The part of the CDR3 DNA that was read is TGTGCCAGCAGCTTAACCGGGGATCAGCCC. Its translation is CASSLTGDQP. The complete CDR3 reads CASSLTGDQPQHF. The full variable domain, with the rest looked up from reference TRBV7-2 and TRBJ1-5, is GAGVSQSPSNKVTEKGKDVELRCDPISGHTALYWYRQSLGQGLEFLIYFQGNSAPDKSGLPSDRFSAERTGGSVSTLTIQRTQQEDSAVYLCASSLTGDQPQHFGDGTRLSIL.

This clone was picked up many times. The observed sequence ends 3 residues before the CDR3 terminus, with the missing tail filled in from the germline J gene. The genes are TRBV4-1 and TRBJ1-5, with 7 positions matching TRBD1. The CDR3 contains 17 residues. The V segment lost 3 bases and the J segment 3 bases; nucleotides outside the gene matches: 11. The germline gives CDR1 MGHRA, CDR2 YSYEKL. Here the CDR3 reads CASSQTKTGSSNQPQHF. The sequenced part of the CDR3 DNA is TGCGCCAGCAGCCAGACAAAGACAGGGAGTTCCAATCAGCCC.

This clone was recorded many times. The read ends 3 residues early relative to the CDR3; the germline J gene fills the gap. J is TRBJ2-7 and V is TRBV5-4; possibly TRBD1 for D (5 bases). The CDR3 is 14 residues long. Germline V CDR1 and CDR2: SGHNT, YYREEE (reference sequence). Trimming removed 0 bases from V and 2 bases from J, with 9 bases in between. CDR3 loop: CASSLAQGTYEQYF. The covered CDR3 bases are TGTGCCAGCAGCTTGGCGCAGGGTACCTACGAG.

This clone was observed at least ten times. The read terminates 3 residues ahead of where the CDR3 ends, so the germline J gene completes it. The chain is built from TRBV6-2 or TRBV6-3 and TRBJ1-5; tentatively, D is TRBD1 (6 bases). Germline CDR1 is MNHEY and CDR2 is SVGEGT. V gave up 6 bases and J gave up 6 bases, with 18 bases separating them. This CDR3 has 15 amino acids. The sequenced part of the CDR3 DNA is TGTGCCAGCAGCGGTCCCCAGCAGGGGAGTCAGCCC. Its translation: CASSGPQQGSQP. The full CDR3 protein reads CASSGPQQGSQPQHF.

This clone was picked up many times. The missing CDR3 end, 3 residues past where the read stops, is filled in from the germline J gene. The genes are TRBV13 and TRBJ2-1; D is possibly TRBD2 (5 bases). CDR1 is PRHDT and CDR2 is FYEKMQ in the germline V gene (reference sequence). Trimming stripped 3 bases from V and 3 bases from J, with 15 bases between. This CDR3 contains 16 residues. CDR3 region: CASSLGRGSIYNEQFF. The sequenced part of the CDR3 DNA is TGTGCCAGCAGCTTGGGTCGGGGTTCAATCTACAATGAG.

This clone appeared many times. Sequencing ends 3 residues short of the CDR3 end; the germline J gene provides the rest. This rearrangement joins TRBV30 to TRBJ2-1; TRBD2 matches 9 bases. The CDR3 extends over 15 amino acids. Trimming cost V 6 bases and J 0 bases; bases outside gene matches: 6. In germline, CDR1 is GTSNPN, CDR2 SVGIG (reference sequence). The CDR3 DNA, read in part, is TGTGCCTGTACACGACTAGCGGTCTCCTACAATGAG. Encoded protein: CACTRLAVSYNE. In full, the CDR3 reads CACTRLAVSYNEQFF.

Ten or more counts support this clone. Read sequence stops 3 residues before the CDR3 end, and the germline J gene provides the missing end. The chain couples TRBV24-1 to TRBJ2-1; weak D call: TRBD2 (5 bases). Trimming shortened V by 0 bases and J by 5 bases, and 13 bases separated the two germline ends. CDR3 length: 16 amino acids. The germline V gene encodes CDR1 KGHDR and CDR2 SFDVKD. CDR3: CATSDLQASHNNEQFF. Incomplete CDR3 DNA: TGTGCCACCAGTGATTTGCAGGCTAGCCATAACAATGAG.

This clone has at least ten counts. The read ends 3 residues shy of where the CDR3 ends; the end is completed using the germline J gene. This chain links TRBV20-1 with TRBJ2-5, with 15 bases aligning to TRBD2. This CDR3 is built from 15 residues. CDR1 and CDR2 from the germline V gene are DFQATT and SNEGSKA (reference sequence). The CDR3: CTASRTSGRGETQYF. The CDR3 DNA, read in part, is TGCACCGCAAGCCGGACTAGCGGGAGGGGGGAGACC.

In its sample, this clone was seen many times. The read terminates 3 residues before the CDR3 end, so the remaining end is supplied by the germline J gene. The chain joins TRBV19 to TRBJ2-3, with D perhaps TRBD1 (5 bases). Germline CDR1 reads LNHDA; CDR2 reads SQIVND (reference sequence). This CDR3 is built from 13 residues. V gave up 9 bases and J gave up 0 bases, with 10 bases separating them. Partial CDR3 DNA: TGTGCCAGCAGGGTATCAAGCACAGATACG. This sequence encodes CASRVSSTDT. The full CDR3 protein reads CASRVSSTDTQYF.

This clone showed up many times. The CDR3: CSANSPGQGLQNTEAFF. CDR3 bases read: TGCAGTGCAAACTCTCCGGGACAGGGCTTACAAAACACTGAA. The chain joins TRBV20-1 to TRBJ1-1; TRBD1 matches at 9 bases. The sequence runs out 3 residues before the end of the CDR3; the remainder is reconstructed from the germline J gene. J gave up 2 bases and V 6 bases, and 16 bases lay outside the gene matches. This CDR3 is 17 amino acids long. Per the germline V gene, CDR1 is DFQATT and CDR2 is SNEGSKA (reference sequence).

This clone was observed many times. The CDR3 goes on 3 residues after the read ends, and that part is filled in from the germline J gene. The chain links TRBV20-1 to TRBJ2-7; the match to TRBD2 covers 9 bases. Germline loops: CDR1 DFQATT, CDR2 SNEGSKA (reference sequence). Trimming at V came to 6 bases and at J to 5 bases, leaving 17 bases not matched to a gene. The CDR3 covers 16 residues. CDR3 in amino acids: CSALPPGTSFFHEQYF. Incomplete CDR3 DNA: TGCAGTGCCCTTCCCCCTGGGACTAGCTTCTTTCACGAG.

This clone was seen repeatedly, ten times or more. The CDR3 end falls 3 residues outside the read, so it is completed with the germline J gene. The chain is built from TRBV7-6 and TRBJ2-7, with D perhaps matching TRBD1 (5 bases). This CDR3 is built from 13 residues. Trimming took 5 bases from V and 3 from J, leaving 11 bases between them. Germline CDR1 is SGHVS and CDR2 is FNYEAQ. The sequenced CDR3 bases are TGTGCCAGCAGCGTCAGGGTGGGCTACGAG. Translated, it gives CASSVRVGYE. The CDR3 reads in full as CASSVRVGYEQYF.

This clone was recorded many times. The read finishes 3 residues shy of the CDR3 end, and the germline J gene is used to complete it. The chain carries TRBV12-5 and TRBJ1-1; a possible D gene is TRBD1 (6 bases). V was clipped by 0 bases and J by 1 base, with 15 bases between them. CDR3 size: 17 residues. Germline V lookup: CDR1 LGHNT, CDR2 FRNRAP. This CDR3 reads CASGLVLGGQKNTEAFF. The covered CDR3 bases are TGTGCTAGTGGTTTGGTACTCGGAGGACAGAAGAACACTGAA.

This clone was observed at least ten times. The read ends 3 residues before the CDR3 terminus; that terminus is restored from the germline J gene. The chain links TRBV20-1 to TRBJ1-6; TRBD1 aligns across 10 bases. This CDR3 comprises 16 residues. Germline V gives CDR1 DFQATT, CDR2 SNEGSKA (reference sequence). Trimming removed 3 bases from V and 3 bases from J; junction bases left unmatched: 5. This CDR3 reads CSARVGTGVYNSPLHF. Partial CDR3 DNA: TGCAGTGCTAGGGTGGGGACAGGGGTCTATAATTCACCC.

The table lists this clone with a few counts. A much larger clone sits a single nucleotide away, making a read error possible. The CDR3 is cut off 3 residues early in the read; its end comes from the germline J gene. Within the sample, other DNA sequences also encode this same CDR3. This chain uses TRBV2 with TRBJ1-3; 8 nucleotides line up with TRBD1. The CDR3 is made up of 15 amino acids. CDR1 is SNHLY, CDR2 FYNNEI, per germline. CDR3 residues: CASERDRTTGNTIYF. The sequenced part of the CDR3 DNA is TGTGCCAGCGAAAGGGACAGGACTACTGGAAACACG. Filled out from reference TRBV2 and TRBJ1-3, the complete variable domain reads EPEVTQTPSHQVTQMGQEVILRCVPISNHLYFYWYRQILGQKVEFLVSFYNNEISEKSEIFDDQFSVERPDGSNFTLKIRSTKLEDSAMYFCASERDRTTGNTIYFGEGSWLTVV.

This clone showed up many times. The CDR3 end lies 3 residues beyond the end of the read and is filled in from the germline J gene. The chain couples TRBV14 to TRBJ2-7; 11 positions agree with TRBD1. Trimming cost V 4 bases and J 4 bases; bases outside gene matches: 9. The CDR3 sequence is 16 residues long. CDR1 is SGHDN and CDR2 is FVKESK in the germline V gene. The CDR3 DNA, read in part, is TGTGCCAGCAGCCCTCTAAACTGGGACAGGGGGTACGAG. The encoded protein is CASSPLNWDRGYE. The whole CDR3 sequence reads CASSPLNWDRGYEQYF.

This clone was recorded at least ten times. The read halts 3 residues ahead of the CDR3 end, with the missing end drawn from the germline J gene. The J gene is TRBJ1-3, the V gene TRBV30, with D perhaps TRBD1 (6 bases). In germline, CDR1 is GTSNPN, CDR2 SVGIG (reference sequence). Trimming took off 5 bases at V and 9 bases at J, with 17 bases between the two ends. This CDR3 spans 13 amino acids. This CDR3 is CAWDDRTRGTIYF. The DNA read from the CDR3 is TGTGCCTGGGACGACAGGACCAGAGGCACC.

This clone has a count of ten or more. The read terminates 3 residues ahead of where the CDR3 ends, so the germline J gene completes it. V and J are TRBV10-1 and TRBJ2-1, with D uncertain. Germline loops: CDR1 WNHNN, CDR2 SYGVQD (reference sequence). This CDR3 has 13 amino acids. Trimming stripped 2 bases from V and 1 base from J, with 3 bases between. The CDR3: CASSEHSYNEQFF. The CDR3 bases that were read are TGCGCCAGCAGTGAGCATTCCTACAATGAG.

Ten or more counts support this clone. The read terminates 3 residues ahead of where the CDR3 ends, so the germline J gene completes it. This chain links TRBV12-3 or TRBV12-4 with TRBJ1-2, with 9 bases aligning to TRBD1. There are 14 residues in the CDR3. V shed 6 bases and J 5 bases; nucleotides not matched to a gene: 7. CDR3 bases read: TGTGCCAGCAGACCCCGGGACAGGGCTTATGGC. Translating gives CASRPRDRAYG. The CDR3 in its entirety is CASRPRDRAYGYTF.

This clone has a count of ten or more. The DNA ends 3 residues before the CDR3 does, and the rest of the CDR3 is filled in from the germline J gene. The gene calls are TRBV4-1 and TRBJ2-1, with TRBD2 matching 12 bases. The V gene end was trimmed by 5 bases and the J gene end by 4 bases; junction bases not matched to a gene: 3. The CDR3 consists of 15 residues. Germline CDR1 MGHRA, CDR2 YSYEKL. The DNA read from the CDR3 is TGCGCCAGCAGCTTGGGACTAGCGGGTTACAATGAG. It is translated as CASSLGLAGYNE. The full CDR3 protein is CASSLGLAGYNEQFF.

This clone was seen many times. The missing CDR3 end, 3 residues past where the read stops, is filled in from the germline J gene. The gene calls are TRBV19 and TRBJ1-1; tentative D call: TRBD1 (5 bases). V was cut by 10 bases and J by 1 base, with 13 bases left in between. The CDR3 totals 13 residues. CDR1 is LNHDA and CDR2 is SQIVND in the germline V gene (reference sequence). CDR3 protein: CAIRMGGNTEAFF. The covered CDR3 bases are TGTGCCATCCGGATGGGGGGGAACACTGAA.